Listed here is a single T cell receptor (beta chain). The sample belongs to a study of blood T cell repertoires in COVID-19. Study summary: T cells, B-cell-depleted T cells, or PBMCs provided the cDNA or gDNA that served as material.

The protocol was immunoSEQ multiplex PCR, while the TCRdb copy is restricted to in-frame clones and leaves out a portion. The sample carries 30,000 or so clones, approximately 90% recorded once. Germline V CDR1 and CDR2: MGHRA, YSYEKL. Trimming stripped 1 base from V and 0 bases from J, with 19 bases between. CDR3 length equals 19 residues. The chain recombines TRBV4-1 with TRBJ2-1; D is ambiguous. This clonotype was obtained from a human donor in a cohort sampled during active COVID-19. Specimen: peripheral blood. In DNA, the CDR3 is TGCGCCAGCAGCCAAGGATCCACTGCTTGGGCGAGCTCCTACAATGAGCAGTTCTTC. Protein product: CASSQGSTAWASSYNEQFF.